The 29 T cell receptor beta chains given below trace back to one sample, sequenced in a study of T cells after yellow fever vaccination. From the 5' RACE reads, TCRdb called clonotypes with MiXCR, one entry per CDR3 protein. The profile shows about 320,000 distinct CDR3 sequences, 3.5% to 4.5% of them singletons. The input for sequencing was PBMCs, taken 15 days after the yellow fever booster vaccination. These receptors were obtained from a man in his late teens or twenties who received the YFV17D yellow fever vaccine.

This clonotype was found many times. The chain links TRBV15 to TRBJ2-3, with no clear D. The germline gives CDR1 LNHNV, CDR2 YYDKDF (reference sequence). This CDR3 contains 13 residues. The V end lost 0 bases, the J end lost 9 bases, and 10 bases lay between the germline ends. CDR3: CATSRESGYTQYF. The CDR3 DNA is TGTGCCACCAGCAGAGAGAGTGGGTACACGCAGTATTTT.

This clonotype was counted between two and nine times. The V gene is TRBV6-2 or TRBV6-3, the J gene TRBJ2-7; a weak D match, TRBD1 (7 bases). V shed 9 bases and J shed 3 bases, with 15 bases lying between them. Germline-derived CDR1 and CDR2 are MNHEY and SVGEGT. The CDR3 extends over 13 amino acids. This chain's CDR3 is CASRRDSSYEQYV. DNA for the CDR3: TGTGCCAGTCGGCGGGACAGTAGCTACGAGCAGTACGTC.

This clonotype was detected ten times or more. The V and J genes are TRBV10-3 and TRBJ2-1, with D possibly TRBD2 on 5 matching bases. The ends were cut back, 3 bases at V and 0 bases at J, with 12 bases in the middle. The CDR3 consists of 16 residues. CDR1 ENHRY and CDR2 SYGVKD come from the germline V gene. The CDR3 region is CAISDGGASSYNEQFF. CDR3 nucleotides: TGTGCCATCAGTGATGGAGGTGCAAGCTCCTACAATGAGCAGTTCTTC.

This clonotype was observed at least ten times. The chain links TRBV12-3 or TRBV12-4 to TRBJ1-1; D gene unclear. V was shortened by 6 bases and J by 4 bases, with 12 bases between the two germline ends. The CDR3 runs to 13 residues. The CDR3 here is CASSPMVGTEAFF. In nucleotides, the CDR3 is TGTGCCAGCAGCCCCATGGTTGGCACTGAAGCTTTCTTT.

This clonotype was detected many times. The chain uses TRBV6-4 and TRBJ2-1, with 12 bases fitting TRBD1. V shed 2 bases, J shed 8 bases, and the junction held 13 bases outside the gene matches. The CDR3 totals 18 residues. The germline gives CDR1 MRHNA, CDR2 SNTAGT. The CDR3 DNA sequence: TGTGCCAGCAGTGACGGCCCCGGGACAGGGGGCGAAAAGGATGAGCAGTTCTTC. Its translation is CASSDGPGTGGEKDEQFF.

In its sample, this clonotype was seen a few times. This chain connects TRBV29-1 to TRBJ2-1; TRBD1 or TRBD2 may be the D gene (6 bases each). CDR1 and CDR2 from the germline V gene are SQVTM and ANQGSEA. Trimming removed 0 bases at V and 2 bases at J, with 17 bases between. The CDR3 loop spans 17 amino acids. The CDR3 sequence is CSVEDPGGAITYNEQFF. As DNA, the CDR3 is TGCAGCGTTGAAGACCCCGGGGGCGCCATAACCTACAATGAGCAGTTCTTC.

This clonotype was counted many times. This sequence joins TRBV20-1 and TRBJ2-5; 13 nucleotides align to TRBD2. The CDR3 consists of 12 residues. Germline V gene sequence: CDR1 DFQATT, CDR2 SNEGSKA (reference sequence). J gave up 9 bases and V 6 bases, and 4 bases lay outside the gene matches. As DNA, the CDR3 is TGCAGTGCCGAACTAGCGGGGGGGCCCCAGTACTTC. It encodes CSAELAGGPQYF.

This clonotype was observed a few times. The rearrangement links TRBV20-1 to TRBJ2-1, with D perhaps TRBD1 (6 bases). Looked up from germline, CDR1 is DFQATT and CDR2 is SNEGSKA (reference sequence). The CDR3 has 15 residues. The germline V and J ends were trimmed by 5 bases and 0 bases, with 14 bases remaining between them. This CDR3 reads CSAQGDMSSYNEQFF. CDR3 sequence (DNA): TGCAGTGCTCAAGGGGACATGAGCTCCTACAATGAGCAGTTCTTC.

The chain carries TRBV6-1 and TRBJ1-2; D is uncertain. Germline V lookup: CDR1 MNHNS, CDR2 SASEGT. V dropped 7 bases and J dropped 2 bases, with 11 bases sitting between them. The CDR3 covers 13 residues. CDR3 bases: TGTGCCAGCACCGTTAGGGCGAACTATGGCTACACCTTC. It specifies CASTVRANYGYTF.

This clonotype was seen at least ten times. The gene calls are TRBV7-9 and TRBJ2-1; perhaps TRBD1 as D (5 bases). V was shortened by 5 bases and J by 7 bases, with 12 bases between the two germline ends. CDR3 length equals 13 residues. Germline V gene data show CDR1 as SEHNR and CDR2 as FQNEAQ (reference sequence). CDR3 sequence: CASSPPSGNEQFF. DNA of the CDR3: TGTGCCAGCAGCCCACCCTCAGGGAATGAGCAGTTCTTC. The full variable domain, completed using reference TRBV7-9 and TRBJ2-1, is DTGVSQNPRHKITKRGQNVTFRCDPISEHNRLYWYRQTLGQGPEFLTYFQNEAQLEKSRLLSDRFSAERPKGSFSTLEIQRTEQGDSAMYLCASSPPSGNEQFFGPGTRLTVL.

This clonotype occurred many times. The junction does not match germline at one end; this may be a read error. This rearrangement joins TRBV11-2 to TRBJ2-1; TRBD1 matches 8 bases. CDR3 length: 12 residues. The germline gives CDR1 SGHAT, CDR2 FQNNGV. The CDR3 here is CASSSQQQTGVF. Written as DNA, the CDR3 is TGTGCCAGCAGCTCCCAGCAGCAGACAGGGGTCTTC.

This clonotype came up a few times. The chain has TRBV7-9 and TRBJ1-5; D gene unclear. This CDR3 spans 15 amino acids. V shed 5 bases and J shed 5 bases, with 16 bases lying between them. In germline, CDR1 is SEHNR, CDR2 FQNEAQ (reference sequence). The CDR3 here is CASSKTGSRHQPQHF. The CDR3 bases are TGTGCCAGCAGCAAAACCGGGTCCCGGCATCAGCCCCAGCATTTT.

The V and J genes are TRBV6-6 and TRBJ2-3; 9 bases are a match to TRBD2. V shed 7 bases and J 2 bases; nucleotides not matched to a gene: 4. This CDR3 spans 14 amino acids. CDR1 is MNHNY, CDR2 SVGAGI, per germline (reference sequence). The chain's CDR3 is CASTLAGDTDTQYF. DNA for the CDR3: TGTGCCAGCACGTTAGCGGGGGACACAGATACGCAGTATTTT.

This clonotype was detected a few times. CDR3 region: CASMQRGVTDTQYF. The CDR3 DNA reads TGTGCCAGCATGCAACGCGGAGTCACAGATACGCAGTATTTT. The genes are TRBV3-1 and TRBJ2-3; unclear D gene. The CDR3 spans 14 residues. CDR1 LGHDT and CDR2 YNNKEL come from the germline V gene (reference sequence). V was pared by 7 bases and J by 2 bases, with 13 bases between.

This clonotype was observed at least ten times. The rearrangement uses TRBV6-5 and TRBJ1-1; D is uncertain. CDR3 size: 13 residues. The V end lost 2 bases, the J end lost 1 base, and 5 bases lay between the germline ends. Germline CDR1 reads MNHEY; CDR2 reads SVGAGI. The CDR3 coding sequence is TGTGCCAGCAGTTACAGGGCGAACACTGAAGCTTTCTTT. It yields the protein CASSYRANTEAFF.

The chain combines TRBV29-1 with TRBJ2-1, with 7 bases matching TRBD1. V shed 6 bases, J shed 4 bases, and the junction held 9 bases outside the gene matches. The CDR3 totals 14 residues. CDR1 and CDR2 from the germline V gene are SQVTM and ANQGSEA. The CDR3, as DNA: TGCAGCGTGCGCGACAGGGCTATTTACAATGAGCAGTTCTTC. Translation: CSVRDRAIYNEQFF.

This clonotype has more than one count but fewer than ten. The V call is TRBV20-1, the J call TRBJ1-2, with D possibly TRBD1 on 5 matching bases. CDR1 DFQATT and CDR2 SNEGSKA come from the germline V gene (reference sequence). The CDR3 covers 12 residues. The ends were cut back, 2 bases at V and 6 bases at J, with 10 bases in the middle. CDR3 nucleotides: TGCAGTGCTAGACAGGGAGTCGATGGCTACACCTTC. Residues: CSARQGVDGYTF.

This clonotype came up many times. The V call is TRBV27, the J call TRBJ2-5, with D unresolved. Germline V gene data show CDR1 as MNHEY and CDR2 as SMNVEV (reference sequence). This CDR3 has 11 amino acids. V was cut by 8 bases and J by 4 bases, with 8 bases left in between. CDR3 nucleotides: TGTGCCAGCTCCATGGGAGAGACCCAGTACTTC. This encodes CASSMGETQYF.

This clonotype was picked up many times. This chain links TRBV7-6 with TRBJ2-5, with 8 bases aligning to TRBD1. Germline trimming cut 4 bases from V and 3 bases from J; bases unmatched to any gene: 4. This CDR3 is built from 14 residues. The germline CDR1 and CDR2 sequences are SGHVS and FNYEAQ. CDR3 region: CASSSTDREETQYF. The CDR3 coding sequence is TGTGCCAGCAGCTCAACGGACAGGGAAGAGACCCAGTACTTC.

This clonotype was detected many times. The chain recombines TRBV2 with TRBJ2-7, with D tentatively TRBD1 or TRBD2 (5 bases each). In germline, CDR1 is SNHLY, CDR2 FYNNEI. Trimming took 7 bases from V and 0 from J, leaving 7 bases between them. The CDR3 contains 12 residues. CDR3 amino acids: CASTGSSYEQYF. As DNA, the CDR3 is TGTGCCAGCACAGGGAGCTCCTACGAGCAGTACTTC.

The table lists this clonotype with many counts. The chain employs TRBV7-2 and TRBJ1-5, with 7 bases lining up with TRBD1. J gave up 7 bases and V 1 base, and 1 base lay outside the gene matches. The CDR3 runs 13 residues. Germline V gene sequence: CDR1 SGHTA, CDR2 FQGNSA. The CDR3 nucleotides are TGTGCCAGCAGCTTAGAGGGACAGCAGCCCCAGCATTTT. The encoded protein is CASSLEGQQPQHF.

This clonotype was found many times. The J gene is TRBJ2-2, the V gene TRBV7-8, with D hard to call. Germline V lookup: CDR1 SGHVS, CDR2 FQNEAQ. Trimming pared 1 base from V and 3 bases from J, leaving 9 bases between. The CDR3 covers 15 residues. The DNA of the CDR3 is TGTGCCAGCAGCTTAGTCACAGTAGACACCGGGGAGCTGTTTTTT. It is translated as CASSLVTVDTGELFF.

This clonotype was observed a few times. The DNA for the CDR3 is TGCAGCGTTCGGGACGTCGCCGAGCAGTTCTTC. It is translated as CSVRDVAEQFF. The genes are TRBV29-1 and TRBJ2-1; possibly TRBD1 or TRBD2 for D (5 bases each). CDR1 and CDR2 from the germline V gene are SQVTM and ANQGSEA. Trimming shortened V by 5 bases and J by 10 bases, and 12 bases separated the two germline ends. This CDR3 comprises 11 residues.

Ten or more counts support this clonotype. The V and J genes are TRBV30 and TRBJ1-1; unclear D gene. The length of the CDR3 is 12 residues. CDR1 GTSNPN and CDR2 SVGIG come from the germline V gene (reference sequence). The germline V and J ends were trimmed by 5 bases and 1 base, with 8 bases remaining between them. The CDR3 coding sequence is TGTGCCTGGGAGACGGGGAACACTGAAGCTTTCTTT. Amino acid sequence: CAWETGNTEAFF.

The rearrangement links TRBV29-1 to TRBJ1-3; D not certain. V was trimmed by 6 bases and J by 0 bases, leaving 6 bases between them. Per germline, CDR1 SQVTM and CDR2 ANQGSEA. The CDR3 loop spans 12 amino acids. This chain's CDR3 is CSVRFSGNTIYF. CDR3 in DNA: TGCAGCGTAAGGTTCTCTGGAAACACCATATATTTT. The variable domain in full, completed from reference TRBV29-1 and TRBJ1-3, reads SAVISQKPSRDICQRGTSLTIQCQVDSQVTMMFWYRQQPGQSLTLIATANQGSEATYESGFVIDKFPISRPNLTFSTLTVSNMSPEDSSIYLCSVRFSGNTIYFGEGSWLTVV.

This clonotype was observed at least ten times. The chain joins TRBV6-6 to TRBJ2-5, with D tentatively TRBD1 or TRBD2 (5 bases each). With 5 bases removed from V and 0 bases from J, the gap between germline ends came to 19 bases. The CDR3 loop spans 17 amino acids. Germline-derived CDR1 and CDR2 are MNHNY and SVGAGI (reference sequence). The CDR3 bases are TGTGCCAGCAGTGTGGGACCTCACTCAGCGCACCAAGAGACCCAGTACTTC. It yields the protein CASSVGPHSAHQETQYF.

This clonotype was detected a few times. This chain uses TRBV27 with TRBJ1-3; TRBD1 might be the D (6 bases). Trimming pared 5 bases from V and 9 bases from J, leaving 14 bases between. Germline-derived CDR1 and CDR2 are MNHEY and SMNVEV (reference sequence). This CDR3 has 13 residues. CDR3 region: CASSQQGSRTIYF. The CDR3 bases are TGTGCCAGCAGTCAACAGGGATCCCGCACCATATATTTT.

This clonotype has a count of ten or more. V usage is TRBV7-2 and J usage is TRBJ1-1; D unresolved. The CDR3 totals 13 residues. V was pared by 5 bases and J by 3 bases, with 10 bases between. Germline CDR1 and CDR2: SGHTA and FQGNSA. CDR3 in amino acids: CASSRQRDTEAFF. The CDR3 coding sequence is TGTGCCAGCAGCCGCCAACGGGACACTGAAGCTTTCTTT.

This clonotype turned up a few times. V is TRBV27 and J is TRBJ2-5; 8 bases match TRBD2. The ends lost 2 bases at V and 10 bases at J; junction bases unmatched: 9. The V gene's germline CDR1 is MNHEY and CDR2 SMNVEV (reference sequence). The CDR3 spans 14 residues. The CDR3 DNA follows: TGTGCCAGCAGTTTAAAGTACGGGGGGGATAACCAGTACTTC. It is translated as CASSLKYGGDNQYF.